A few counts support the clone carrying this TCR beta chain. Germline-derived CDR1 and CDR2 are SGHRS and YFSETQ. The CDR3 contains 14 residues. The V and J ends lost 6 bases and 4 bases, in that order; junction bases with no gene match: 7. The data belong to a study of naive and memory T cell subsets. Effector memory cells were sorted as CD45RA-CD27-, EMRA cells as CD45RA+CD27-. Two oligonucleotides, mixed equimolar, formed the beta constant-region primer covering TRBC1 and TRBC2. Nested alpha and beta constant-region primers with the SP2 primer drove four PCR rounds on ligated cDNA. A 12-nucleotide UMI and the SP2 primer were added to the cDNA 3' end by oligonucleotide ligation. Each CDR3 protein is one row after TCRdb ran MiXCR on the UMI-ligation and nested PCR reads. The sample yields approximately 9,300 distinct CDR3 sequences, roughly 5.5% seen once.

This clonotype was sampled from a human donor in good health. The V and J genes are TRBV5-1 and TRBJ2-3, with TRBD1 matching 8 bases. Sequenced input: CD4+ TEMRA cells from blood. Subset defined: effector memory re-expressing CD45RA, CD45RA+ CD27-. The CDR3 sequence: CASNRQGLPDTQYF. CDR3 nucleotide sequence: TGCGCCAGCAACCGACAGGGGCTGCCAGATACGCAGTATTTT.